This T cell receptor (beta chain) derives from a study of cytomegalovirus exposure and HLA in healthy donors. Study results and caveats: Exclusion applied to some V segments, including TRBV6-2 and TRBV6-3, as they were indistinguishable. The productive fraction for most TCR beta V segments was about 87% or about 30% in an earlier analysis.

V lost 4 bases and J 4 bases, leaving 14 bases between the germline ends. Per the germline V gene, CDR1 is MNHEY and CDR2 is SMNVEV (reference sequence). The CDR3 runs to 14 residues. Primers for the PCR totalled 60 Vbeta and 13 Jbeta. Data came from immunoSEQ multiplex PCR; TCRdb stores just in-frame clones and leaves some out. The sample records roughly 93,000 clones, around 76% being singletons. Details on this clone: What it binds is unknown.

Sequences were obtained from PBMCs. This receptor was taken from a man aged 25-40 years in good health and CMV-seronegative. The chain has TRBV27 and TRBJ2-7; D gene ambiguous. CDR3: CASSSHQVLYEQYF. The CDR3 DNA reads TGTGCCAGCAGTTCTCACCAGGTTTTATACGAGCAGTACTTC.